Only a few counts were recorded for the clone carrying this T cell receptor beta chain. The germline CDR1 and CDR2 sequences are LNHNV and YYDKDF (reference sequence). The CDR3 covers 17 residues. The V end lost 1 base, the J end lost 0 bases, and 13 bases lay between the germline ends. The sample is drawn from a study of identical twins. In TCRdb, the 5' RACE reads were re-called with MiXCR into one record per CDR3 protein. The sample lists about 530,000 distinct CDR3 sequences, more than 20% occurring once. The same specimen was also included in a second study, on yellow fever vaccine responses in identical twins.

The chain joins TRBV15 to TRBJ1-3; a possible D gene is TRBD1 (5 bases). Sequenced material: CD4+ T cells sorted from blood. This receptor was identified in a woman between 18 and 29 years old in good health. Here the CDR3 reads CATSRGDRLNSGNTIYF. The CDR3 region has the DNA TGTGCCACCAGCAGAGGCGACAGACTAAACTCTGGAAACACCATATATTTT.